This is a list of T cell receptor beta chains from one sample in a study of naive and memory T cell subsets. In TCRdb, the UMI-ligation and nested PCR reads were re-called with MiXCR into one record per CDR3 protein. This table holds 140,000 to 150,000 distinct CDR3 sequences, approximately 24% found once. The sample taken for sequencing was naive CD4+ T cells from blood. The receptors derive from a human donor in good health. Each CDR3 is given with its conserved first and last residue. The D gene is left open where the match is weak. Rows may omit the clone size; those that give it use once, few, many or a size class.

d_call: TRBD2
v_call: TRBV3-1
clone_size: few
j_call: TRBJ2-4
cdr3_nt: TGTGCCAGCAGCCCAGACCTAGCGGGGATTCTTCTAGCCAAAAACATTCAGTACTTC
cdr3_aa: CASSPDLAGILLAKNIQYF

d_call: -
v_call: TRBV27
clone_size: -
j_call: TRBJ2-1
cdr3_nt: TGTGCCAGTCAGATCGATCAGGGTTTCAATGAGCAGTTCTTC
cdr3_aa: CASQIDQGFNEQFF

d_call: TRBD1
v_call: TRBV20-1
clone_size: -
j_call: TRBJ1-4
cdr3_nt: TGCAGTGCAGGACCGGGACAGGGCCGGGAAAAACTGTTTTTT
cdr3_aa: CSAGPGQGREKLFF

d_call: TRBD1
v_call: TRBV7-3
clone_size: few
j_call: TRBJ1-2
cdr3_nt: TGTGCCAGCAGCGCCCAGACAGGGAATGGCTACACCTTC
cdr3_aa: CASSAQTGNGYTF

d_call: -
v_call: TRBV7-2
clone_size: -
j_call: TRBJ1-2
cdr3_nt: TGTGCCAGCAGCTCCCTTATGGGGGGGAGGTATGGCTACGCCTTC
cdr3_aa: CASSSLMGGRYGYAF

d_call: -
v_call: TRBV9
clone_size: -
j_call: TRBJ2-1
cdr3_nt: TGTGCCAGCAGCGTGTCGGAAGGGGGTGAGCAGTTCTTC
cdr3_aa: CASSVSEGGEQFF

d_call: TRBD2
v_call: TRBV9
clone_size: few
j_call: TRBJ2-1
cdr3_nt: TGTGCCAGCAGCGTAGCTGGCGGGAGAGGTTACAATGAGCAGTTCTTC
cdr3_aa: CASSVAGGRGYNEQFF

d_call: -
v_call: TRBV27
clone_size: few
j_call: TRBJ2-5
cdr3_nt: TGTGCCAGTTCTAGCCGGGACAGCGGGGAGACCCAGTACTTC
cdr3_aa: CASSSRDSGETQYF

d_call: -
v_call: TRBV15
clone_size: many
j_call: TRBJ2-7
cdr3_nt: TGTGCCACCAGCAGAGAGAGGGTTTACGAGCAGTACTTC
cdr3_aa: CATSRERVYEQYF

d_call: -
v_call: TRBV5-4
clone_size: few
j_call: TRBJ2-6
cdr3_nt: TGTGCCAGCAGCCTAAGGACAGTCACCACCTCTGGGGCCAACGTCCTGACTTTC
cdr3_aa: CASSLRTVTTSGANVLTF

d_call: TRBD1
v_call: TRBV5-1
clone_size: -
j_call: TRBJ2-7
cdr3_nt: TGCGCCAGCAGCGGCCGACAGGGGGCCTACGAGCAGTACTTC
cdr3_aa: CASSGRQGAYEQYF

d_call: -
v_call: TRBV20-1
clone_size: many
j_call: TRBJ2-2
cdr3_nt: TGCAGTGTAGGGGAGAACACCGGGGAGCTGTTTTTT
cdr3_aa: CSVGENTGELFF

d_call: TRBD2
v_call: TRBV6-2/TRBV6-3
clone_size: -
j_call: TRBJ2-1
cdr3_nt: TGTGCCACCCGGGAGGCCGCCGACAATGAGCAGTTCTTC
cdr3_aa: CATREAADNEQFF

d_call: TRBD1
v_call: TRBV6-1
clone_size: -
j_call: TRBJ2-1
cdr3_nt: TGTGCCAGCAGTGCACGGGACAGCCTCTACAATGAGCAGTTCTTC
cdr3_aa: CASSARDSLYNEQFF

d_call: -
v_call: TRBV6-6
clone_size: -
j_call: TRBJ1-2
cdr3_nt: TGTGCCAGCAAGGACAGCGGAAATAACTATGGCTACACCTTC
cdr3_aa: CASKDSGNNYGYTF